The source of this T cell receptor (beta chain) is a study of technical replicates of blood from several donors. CDR1 SEHNR and CDR2 FQNEAQ come from the germline V gene (reference sequence). The CDR3 covers 13 residues. Trimming removed 5 bases from V and 5 bases from J; junction bases left unmatched: 5. The protocol was immunoSEQ multiplex PCR, while the TCRdb copy is restricted to in-frame clones and leaves out a portion. The repertoire consists of 65,000 to 90,000 clones, with about 92% occurring once and the leading ten covering 0.25% to 0.35%. This receptor was taken from a human donor in good health. Source material: T cells isolated from PBMCs. J is TRBJ2-7 and V is TRBV7-9; 8 bases are shared with TRBD2. This chain's CDR3 is CASSPAGGNEQYF. CDR3 coding DNA: TGTGCCAGCAGCCCCGCGGGAGGCAACGAGCAGTACTTC.